One sample yielded the 10 T cell receptor beta chains listed below, sequenced in a study of shared clonotypes between healthy human individuals. Sequencing used immunoSEQ multiplex PCR; TCRdb keeps in-frame clones, though not all of them. This sample has a few million clones, with roughly 90% found just once. The sequencing sample was made of naive CD4+ T cells from PBMCs. Subset here: CD45RA+ positively selected. The receptors were gathered from a man between 18 and 29 years old in good health. Some clones in this sample may be carry-over from other donors' samples.

This sequence joins TRBV7-9 and TRBJ2-6; D is ambiguous. Germline CDR1 is SEHNR and CDR2 is FQNEAQ (reference sequence). The germline V and J ends were trimmed by 4 bases and 2 bases, with 6 bases remaining between them. CDR3 length: 14 residues. CDR3 DNA: TGTGCCAGCAGCTCGGTTACTGGGGCCAACGTCCTGACTTTC. Encoded protein: CASSSVTGANVLTF.

The sample holds one count of this clone. V gene TRBV19 combines with J gene TRBJ2-7; D call uncertain. Looked up from germline, CDR1 is LNHDA and CDR2 is SQIVND (reference sequence). Trimming cost V 3 bases and J 9 bases, with 18 bases left between them. The CDR3 runs to 14 residues. The DNA for the CDR3 is TGTGCCAGTAGTATGGCCGGAGTGGGTGCGGTGCAGTACTTC. Translated, it gives CASSMAGVGAVQYF. Together with reference TRBV19 and TRBJ2-7, the CDR3 gives the full variable domain: DGGITQSPKYLFRKEGQNVTLSCEQNLNHDAMYWYRQDPGQGLRLIYYSQIVNDFQKGDIAEGYSVSREKKESFPLTVTSAQKNPTAFYLCASSMAGVGAVQYFGPGTRLTVT.

This chain uses TRBV7-2 with TRBJ2-1, with 11 bases matching TRBD2. V lost 5 bases and J lost 4; bases outside the gene matches: 7. The germline V gene encodes CDR1 SGHTA and CDR2 FQGNSA. The CDR3 runs to 16 residues. CDR3 amino acids: CASSDEGLAAYNEQFF. CDR3 sequence (DNA): TGTGCCAGCAGCGACGAGGGACTAGCGGCATACAATGAGCAGTTCTTC.

About this clone itself: Distinct nucleotide sequences in the sample also encode this CDR3. The V call is TRBV9, the J call TRBJ1-2, with 8 positions matching TRBD1. Germline V gives CDR1 SGDLS, CDR2 YYNGEE. The V gene end was trimmed by 7 bases and the J gene end by 4 bases; junction bases not matched to a gene: 6. The CDR3 contains 13 residues. CDR3: CASGAGGGYGYTF. The CDR3 DNA reads as TGTGCCAGCGGGGCAGGGGGCGGCTATGGCTACACCTTC.

The chain recombines TRBV6-5 with TRBJ2-1; D remains ambiguous. Trimming shortened V by 2 bases and J by 0 bases, and 11 bases separated the two germline ends. The CDR3 consists of 16 residues. Germline CDR1 is MNHEY and CDR2 is SVGAGI. This CDR3 reads CASSYVATGSYNEQFF. CDR3 sequence (DNA): TGTGCCAGCAGTTACGTCGCCACCGGCTCCTACAATGAGCAGTTCTTC.

Remarks on this clone: This sample also contains other DNA sequences that code for the same CDR3. The V call is TRBV9, the J call TRBJ2-6; D possibly corresponds to TRBD1 (5 bases). Looked up from germline, CDR1 is SGDLS and CDR2 is YYNGEE. The germline V and J ends were trimmed by 7 bases and 0 bases, with 11 bases remaining between them. This CDR3 region has 15 residues. CDR3 amino acids: CASSDRGSGANVLTF. CDR3 coding DNA: TGTGCCAGCTCCGACAGAGGCTCTGGGGCCAACGTCCTGACTTTC.

The chain employs TRBV5-1 and TRBJ2-3, with TRBD1 matching 7 bases. CDR3 size: 17 residues. The J segment lost 6 bases and the V segment lost 1 base, leaving 14 bases of the junction unmatched. CDR1 is SGHRS and CDR2 is YFSETQ in the germline V gene. The CDR3: CASSLSGTANALDTQYF. The CDR3 DNA sequence: TGCGCCAGCAGCTTGAGTGGGACAGCGAACGCACTTGATACGCAGTATTTT.

This clone came up a few times. V gene TRBV2 combines with J gene TRBJ1-1; D is unresolved. The V end lost 10 bases, the J end lost 0 bases, and 15 bases lay between the germline ends. The CDR3 is 14 amino acids. Looked up from germline, CDR1 is SNHLY and CDR2 is FYNNEI. This chain's CDR3 is CANPAAALNTEAFF. CDR3 coding DNA: TGTGCCAACCCGGCGGCGGCTCTGAACACTGAAGCTTTCTTT. Using reference TRBV2 and TRBJ1-1 for the parts outside the CDR3, the full variable domain is EPEVTQTPSHQVTQMGQEVILRCVPISNHLYFYWYRQILGQKVEFLVSFYNNEISEKSEIFDDQFSVERPDGSNFTLKIRSTKLEDSAMYFCANPAAALNTEAFFGQGTRLTVV.

The chain couples TRBV28 to TRBJ2-1; TRBD2 matches at 14 bases. The V gene's germline CDR1 is MDHEN and CDR2 SYDVKM. J was trimmed by 15 bases and V by 7 bases; bases with no gene match: 8. The CDR3 has 13 residues. Here the CDR3 reads CASNIGTSGRLFF. The CDR3 DNA reads TGTGCCAGCAATATAGGGACTAGCGGGAGATTGTTCTTC.

In regard to this clone: Other DNA sequences of this sample code for an identical CDR3. The chain's CDR3 is CASSYRGRSYGYTF. CDR3 in DNA: TGTGCCAGCAGTTACAGGGGGCGAAGCTATGGCTACACCTTC. The chain is built from TRBV6-5 and TRBJ1-2; 7 nucleotides match TRBD1. From germline, CDR1 is MNHEY and CDR2 SVGAGI. The V segment lost 2 bases and the J segment 4 bases; nucleotides outside the gene matches: 4. This CDR3 is 14 amino acids long.